This T cell receptor (beta chain) derives from a study of blood T cell repertoires in COVID-19 (dated by TCRdb to between 2020 and 2021). Context from the whole study: Samples covering the acute and convalescent phases of COVID-19 were provided by collaborators in the United States, Italy and Spain. Where available, HLA class I and class II types were taken from metadata supplied by the sample provider and were not determined by assay-based typing. Samples came from the ongoing ImmuneRACE study (first 160 participants) plus 1,254 subjects from 6 global collaborators. A de-identified subject ID, COVID-19 status, age in years and sex were almost always included in the sample metadata. The repertoires were released in a freely available public database meant as a resource for research on the immune response to SARS-CoV-2. The prospective study material was composed of cDNA or gDNA derived from T cells, B-cell-depleted T cells, or PBMCs. The dataset comprised deeply sampled blood TCRbeta repertoires from subjects exposed to, actively infected with, or recovered from COVID-19. Results the study describes overall, beyond this receptor: The amount of clinical and demographic metadata varied by source and participant and was provided uncurated.

The immunoSEQ Assay, a bias-controlled multiplex PCR, was used to amplify TCRbeta CDR3 regions from genomic DNA. The authors' pipeline ran thus. The number of nucleated cells in each sample was estimated from the amplification of reference gene primers within the assay. To quantify the absolute abundance of each unique TCRbeta CDR3 rearrangement, sequence reads were collapsed and filtered. For each sample, productive Simpson clonality was calculated as the square root of Simpson's diversity index across productive rearrangements. TCRdb took this table from immuneACCESS and kept in-frame rearrangements with V and J called. Such tables lack part of the clones; where checked against another copy, unresolved V genes explain under half of the gap, and the rest is unexplained. V and J calls and clone size follow that table, whereas D and trimming were derived from the DNA. This sample holds about 150,000 clones; 76% were observed only once. Clones ranked in the top ten supply more than 3% of the sample.

The table lists this clone with a few counts. Its antigen has not been determined. It has no much larger one-base neighbor in the sample; base qualities were not kept. CDR1 is given as LNHDA and CDR2 as SQIVND, both from the germline V gene (reference sequence). V loses 2 bases of germline sequence and J loses 7 bases, and the interval between the two ends is 12 bases. Including the terminal cysteine and phenylalanine, the CDR3 comprises 14 residues. The read is trimmed to its CDR3 DNA, 42 bases read in frame from base 1. Each collaborating institution followed its own protocols to collect whole blood in K2EDTA tubes. For TCRbeta analysis, collaborators shipped samples in one of three forms: frozen whole blood, isolated PBMCs, or DNA extracted from either of those sample types.

This TCR was sampled from an elderly woman with acute or convalescent COVID-19. The sample was peripheral blood. The chain is encoded by TRBV19 joined to TRBJ1-5; no D gene call is confident. In nucleotides, the sequence is TGTGCCAGTAGTATAAGTGGAGGCTTCCAGCCCCAGCATTTT. Its translation is CASSISGGFQPQHF.